One and the same sample provided the 2 T cell receptor beta chains below, sequenced in a study of blood T cell repertoires in COVID-19 (dated by TCRdb to between 2020 and 2021). Library preparation was by the immunoSEQ multiplex PCR assay. In TCRdb, the immuneACCESS table is reduced to in-frame sequences with V and J assigned. These tables do not hold every clone; where another copy was compared, an unresolved V gene accounts for under half, and the others remain unexplained. In this sample the table shows 70,000 or so clones, 90% of which occur a single time. Under 6.5% of the sample is held by the ten biggest clonotypes. The sequenced material came from peripheral blood. These TCRs come from a woman younger than 30 with acute or convalescent COVID-19.

Notes on this clone: The sample holds other DNA sequences that translate to the same CDR3. The chain links TRBV30 to TRBJ1-5; weak D call: TRBD1 (6 bases). V shed 0 bases and J shed 6 bases, with 9 bases lying between them. Germline CDR1 and CDR2: GTSNPN and SVGIG (reference sequence). The CDR3 totals 13 residues. The CDR3 loop reads CAWSVGGLQPQHF. The CDR3 region has the DNA TGTGCCTGGAGTGTGGGGGGGCTTCAGCCCCAGCATTTT. Drawing the rest from reference TRBV30 and TRBJ1-5, the complete variable domain is SQTIHQWPATLVQPVGSPLSLECTVEGTSNPNLYWYRQAAGRGLQLLFYSVGIGQISSEVPQNLSASRPQDRQFILSSKKLLLSDSGFYLCAWSVGGLQPQHFGDGTRLSIL.

The chain carries TRBV24-1 and TRBJ2-1; 9 positions match TRBD1. This CDR3 has 13 residues. CDR1 and CDR2 from the germline V gene are KGHDR and SFDVKD. The V and J ends lost 2 bases and 8 bases, in that order; junction bases with no gene match: 0. The CDR3 nucleotides read TGTGCCACCAGTGATTACAGGGGGCATGAGCAGTTCTTC. Translation gives CATSDYRGHEQFF.